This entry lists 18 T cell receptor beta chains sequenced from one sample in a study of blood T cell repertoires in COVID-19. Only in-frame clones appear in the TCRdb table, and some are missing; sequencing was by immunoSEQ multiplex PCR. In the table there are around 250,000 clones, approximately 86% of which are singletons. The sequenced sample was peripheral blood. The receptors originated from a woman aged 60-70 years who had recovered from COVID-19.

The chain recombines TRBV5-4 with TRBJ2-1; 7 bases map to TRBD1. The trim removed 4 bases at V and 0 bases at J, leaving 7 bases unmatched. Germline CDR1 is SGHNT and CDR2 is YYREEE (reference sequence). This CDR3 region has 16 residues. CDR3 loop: CASSRGGQSSYNEQFF. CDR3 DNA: TGTGCCAGCAGCCGAGGGGGCCAGAGCTCCTACAATGAGCAGTTCTTC.

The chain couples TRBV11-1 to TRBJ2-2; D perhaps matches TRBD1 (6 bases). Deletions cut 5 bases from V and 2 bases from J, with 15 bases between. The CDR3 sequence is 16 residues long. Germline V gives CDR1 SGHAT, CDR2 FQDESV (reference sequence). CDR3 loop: CASSLRTDLNTGELFF. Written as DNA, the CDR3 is TGTGCCAGCAGCCTCCGGACAGACTTAAACACCGGGGAGCTGTTTTTT.

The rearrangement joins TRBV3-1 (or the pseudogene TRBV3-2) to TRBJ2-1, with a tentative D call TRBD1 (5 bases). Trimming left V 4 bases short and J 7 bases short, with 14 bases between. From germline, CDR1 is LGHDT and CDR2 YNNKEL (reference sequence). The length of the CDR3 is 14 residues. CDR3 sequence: CASSLDRGLNEQFF. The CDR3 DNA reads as TGTGCCAGCAGCCTCGATAGGGGTCTGAATGAGCAGTTCTTC.

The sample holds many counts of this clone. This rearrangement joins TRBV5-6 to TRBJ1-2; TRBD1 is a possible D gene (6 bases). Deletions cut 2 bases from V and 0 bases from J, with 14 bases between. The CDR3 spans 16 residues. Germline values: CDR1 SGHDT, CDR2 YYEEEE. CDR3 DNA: TGTGCCAGCAGCTTATTCGGACAGTCCGCTAACTATGGCTACACCTTC. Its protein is CASSLFGQSANYGYTF.

CDR3 DNA: TGCGCCAGCAGCGTCTCCTCCGGGATTTTGACGGATACGCAGTATTTT. It yields the protein CASSVSSGILTDTQYF. This rearrangement joins TRBV5-1 to TRBJ2-3, with D possibly TRBD2 on 5 matching bases. Per germline, CDR1 SGHRS and CDR2 YFSETQ. This CDR3 contains 16 residues. Trimming cost V 4 bases and J 6 bases, with 21 bases left between them.

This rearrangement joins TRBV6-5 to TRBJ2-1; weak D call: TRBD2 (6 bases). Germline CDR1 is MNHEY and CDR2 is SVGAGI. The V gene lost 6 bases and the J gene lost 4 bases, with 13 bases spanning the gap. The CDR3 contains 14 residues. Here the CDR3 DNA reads TGTGCCAGCAGGCCTGGCGGGGTTTACAATGAGCAGTTCTTC. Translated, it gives CASRPGGVYNEQFF.

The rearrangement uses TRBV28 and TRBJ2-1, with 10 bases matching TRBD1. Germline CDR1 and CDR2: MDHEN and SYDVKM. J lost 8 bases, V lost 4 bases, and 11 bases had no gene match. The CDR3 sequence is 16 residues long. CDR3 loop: CASSSLGDRGNHEQFF. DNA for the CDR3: TGTGCCAGCAGTTCGCTTGGGGACAGGGGAAATCATGAGCAGTTCTTC. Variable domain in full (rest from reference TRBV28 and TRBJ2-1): DVKVTQSSRYLVKRTGEKVFLECVQDMDHENMFWYRQDPGLGLRLIYFSYDVKMKEKGDIPEGYSVSREKKERFSLILESASTNQTSMYLCASSSLGDRGNHEQFFGPGTRLTVL.

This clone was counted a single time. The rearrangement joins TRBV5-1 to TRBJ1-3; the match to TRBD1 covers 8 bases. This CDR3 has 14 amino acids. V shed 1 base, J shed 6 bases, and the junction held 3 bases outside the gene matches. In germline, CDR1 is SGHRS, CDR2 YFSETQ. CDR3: CASSLTGGENTIYF. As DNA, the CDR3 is TGCGCCAGCAGCTTGACAGGGGGGGAAAACACCATATATTTT. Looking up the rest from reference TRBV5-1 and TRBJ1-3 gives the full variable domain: KAGVTQTPRYLIKTRGQQVTLSCSPISGHRSVSWYQQTPGQGLQFLFEYFSETQRNKGNFPGRFSGRQFSNSRSEMNVSTLELGDSALYLCASSLTGGENTIYFGEGSWLTVV.

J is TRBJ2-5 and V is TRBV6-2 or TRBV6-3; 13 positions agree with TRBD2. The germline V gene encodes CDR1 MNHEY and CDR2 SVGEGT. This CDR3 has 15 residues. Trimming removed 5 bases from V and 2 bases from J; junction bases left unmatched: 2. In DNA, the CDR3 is TGTGCCAGCAGTCGACTAGCGGGGGGACAAGAGACCCAGTACTTC. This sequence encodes CASSRLAGGQETQYF.

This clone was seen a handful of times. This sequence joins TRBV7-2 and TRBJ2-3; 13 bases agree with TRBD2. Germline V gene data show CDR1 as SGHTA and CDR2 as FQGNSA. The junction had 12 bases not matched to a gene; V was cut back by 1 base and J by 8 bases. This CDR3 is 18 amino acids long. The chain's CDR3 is CASSLDGLGTSGVSTQYF. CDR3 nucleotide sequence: TGTGCCAGCAGCTTAGACGGTCTAGGGACTAGCGGGGTATCTACGCAGTATTTT.

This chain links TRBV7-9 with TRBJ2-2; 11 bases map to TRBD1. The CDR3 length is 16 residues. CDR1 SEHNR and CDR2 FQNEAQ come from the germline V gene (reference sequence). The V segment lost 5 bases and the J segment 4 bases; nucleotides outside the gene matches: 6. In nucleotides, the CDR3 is TGTGCCAGCAGCAAGGGACAGGGGGACGGCACCGGGGAGCTGTTTTTT. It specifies CASSKGQGDGTGELFF.

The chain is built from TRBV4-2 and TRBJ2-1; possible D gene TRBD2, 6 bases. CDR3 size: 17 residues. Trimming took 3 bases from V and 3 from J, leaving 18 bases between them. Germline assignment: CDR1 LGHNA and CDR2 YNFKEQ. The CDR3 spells CASSHHLLADLYNEQFF. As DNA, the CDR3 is TGTGCCAGCAGCCACCACCTCTTAGCGGACCTCTACAATGAGCAGTTCTTC.

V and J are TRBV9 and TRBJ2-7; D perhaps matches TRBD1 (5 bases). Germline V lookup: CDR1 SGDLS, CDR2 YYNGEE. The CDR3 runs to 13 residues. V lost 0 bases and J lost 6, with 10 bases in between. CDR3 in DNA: TGTGCCAGCAGCGTAGGGGCAGGGCGCGAGCAGTACTTC. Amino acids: CASSVGAGREQYF.

The chain's CDR3 is CASSFLPPARGGQETQYF. CDR3 in DNA: TGTGCCAGCAGTTTCCTACCTCCTGCGCGGGGGGGGCAAGAGACCCAGTACTTC. The genes are TRBV6-2 or TRBV6-3 and TRBJ2-5, with 9 bases matching TRBD2. V was clipped by 4 bases and J by 2 bases; unmatched bases: 14. The CDR3 extends over 18 amino acids. CDR1 MNHEY and CDR2 SVGEGT come from the germline V gene.

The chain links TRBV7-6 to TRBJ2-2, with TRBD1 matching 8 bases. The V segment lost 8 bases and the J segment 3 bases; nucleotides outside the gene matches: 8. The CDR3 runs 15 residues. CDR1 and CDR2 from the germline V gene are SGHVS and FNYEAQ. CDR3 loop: CASLPGQAYTGELFF. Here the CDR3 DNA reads TGTGCCAGCCTTCCGGGACAGGCCTACACCGGGGAGCTGTTTTTT.

The CDR3 DNA reads TGCAGTGCTAGTCAGACTGACTATGGCTACACCTTC. This gives the protein CSASQTDYGYTF. The chain joins TRBV20-1 to TRBJ1-2; D is uncertain. Germline V gene sequence: CDR1 DFQATT, CDR2 SNEGSKA (reference sequence). The V end was cut by 3 bases, the J end by 3 bases, with 8 bases between. The CDR3 has 12 amino acids.

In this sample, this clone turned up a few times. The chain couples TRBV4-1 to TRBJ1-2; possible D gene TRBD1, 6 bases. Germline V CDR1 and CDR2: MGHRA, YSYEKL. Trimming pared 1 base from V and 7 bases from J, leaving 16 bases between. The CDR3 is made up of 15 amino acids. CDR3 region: CASSQGGHGFGGYTF. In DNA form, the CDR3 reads TGCGCCAGCAGCCAAGGGGGACATGGGTTCGGTGGCTACACCTTC.

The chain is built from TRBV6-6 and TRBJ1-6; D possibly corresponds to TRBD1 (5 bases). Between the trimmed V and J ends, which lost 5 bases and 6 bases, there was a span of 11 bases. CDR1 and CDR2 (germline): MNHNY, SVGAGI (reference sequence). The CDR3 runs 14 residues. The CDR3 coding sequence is TGTGCCAGCAGTCCGACAGCACCTAATTCACCCCTCCACTTT. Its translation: CASSPTAPNSPLHF.